Listed below are T cell receptor beta chains from one sample, sequenced in a study of T cell repertoires in cytomegalovirus infection. Their antigens remain unidentified. TCRdb called the reads again in MiXCR, with one record for every CDR3 protein. The top ten clones hold roughly two thirds of a sample with around 58,000 distinct CDR3 sequences, 20% of them seen once. This specimen was CD8+ T cells from cultured PBMCs, taken from culture after CMV antigen stimulation. Receptors originate from a human donor in good health (CMV status not recorded). Some clones in this sample may be carry-over from other donors' samples. Both conserved end residues are part of each CDR3. Each record gives: clone size, V gene, J gene, D gene, CDR3 DNA, CDR3 protein. The D gene is left open where the match is weak. A clone size is listed for some rows: how often the clone was seen (once, few, many), or a class if it is expanded.

>.|TRBV7-9|TRBJ2-7|.
TGTGCCAGCAGCGCCACGAGACCGGAGCAGTACTTC
CASSATRPEQYF
>.|TRBV6-6|TRBJ2-1|.
TGTGCCAGCAGTCCCCCCGGTAGCTTTTCCTACAATGAGCAGTTCTTC
CASSPPGSFSYNEQFF
>.|TRBV4-1|TRBJ1-1|TRBD1
TGCGCCAGCAGCCACCCACGGACAGGGGAGAACACTGAAGCTTTCTTT
CASSHPRTGENTEAFF
>few|TRBV20-1|TRBJ2-7|TRBD1
TGCAGTGCTAACCCTTTAGCCGGGACAGGGACTTACGAGCAGTACTTC
CSANPLAGTGTYEQYF
>few|TRBV6-4|TRBJ2-1|TRBD1
TGTGCCAGCAGTGACGGGACAGGGGATACCAATGAGCAGTTCTTC
CASSDGTGDTNEQFF
>.|TRBV7-9|TRBJ2-5|.
TGTGCCCGCAGCGCCAAAGAGACCCAGTACTTC
CARSAKETQYF
>.|TRBV7-6|TRBJ1-3|.
TGTGCCAGCAGCTTAGCCCCCTCCCCCACCGACAGCACTGGAAACACCATATATTTT
CASSLAPSPTDSTGNTIYF
>few|TRBV7-6|TRBJ1-6|TRBD1
TGTGCCAGCAGCTTAGAACAGGGGCCCCTTGATTCACCCCTCCACTTT
CASSLEQGPLDSPLHF
>.|TRBV6-5|TRBJ2-3|TRBD2
TGTGCCAGCAGTTCGCGGGGGGCCAGCACAGATACGCAGTATTTT
CASSSRGASTDTQYF
>.|TRBV9|TRBJ2-3|TRBD1
TGTGCCAGCAGCGTCGGACAGGGGGCGGGAGATACGCAGTATTTT
CASSVGQGAGDTQYF
>.|TRBV6-5|TRBJ2-3|.
TGTGCCCGCAGTTACTCAGGCAGGGGAGGGACAGATACGCAGTATTTT
CARSYSGRGGTDTQYF
>few|TRBV6-2/TRBV6-3|TRBJ2-7|.
TGTGCCTCCGGGACACCGTACGAGCAGTACTTC
CASGTPYEQYF
>.|TRBV7-9|TRBJ2-5|.
TGTGCCAGCAGCCCGACCCCGTCGTGGGAGACCCAGTACTTC
CASSPTPSWETQYF
>.|TRBV4-3|TRBJ2-1|TRBD1
TGCGCCAGCAGCCAGGCGACAGGGATCAATGAGCAGTTCTTC
CASSQATGINEQFF
>.|TRBV28|TRBJ1-3|.
TGTGCCAGTGGAAGGGTTTCGGGAAACACCATATATTTT
CASGRVSGNTIYF
>many|TRBV27|TRBJ2-1|.
TGTGCCAGCACCGCCCGGGAGAATGAGCAGTTCTTC
CASTARENEQFF
>few|TRBV7-6|TRBJ2-2|TRBD1
TGTGCCAGCAGCTTAGATCATCCGACAGGGGGCCGGACCGGGGAGCTGTTTTTT
CASSLDHPTGGRTGELFF
>.|TRBV7-8|TRBJ2-3|.
TGTGCCAGCAGCTTCCAGGGGGGGCACGCAGATACGCAGTATTTT
CASSFQGGHADTQYF
>.|TRBV12-3/TRBV12-4|TRBJ1-4|.
TGTGCCAGCAGTTCCCATCCAGGCCATAATGAAAAACTGTTTTTT
CASSSHPGHNEKLFF
>.|TRBV2|TRBJ2-7|TRBD2
TGTGCCATCGAACGACTAGCGGGACTTTACGAGCAGTACTTC
CAIERLAGLYEQYF
>few|TRBV15|TRBJ2-3|TRBD2
TGTGCCACCAGCAGGGCTAGCGGGGGCGGAGCAGATACGCAGTATTTT
CATSRASGGGADTQYF
>.|TRBV12-5|TRBJ1-1|.
TGTGCTAGCGGAGTTACACCCAGGGAGAACACTGAAGCTTTCTTT
CASGVTPRENTEAFF
>.|TRBV6-1|TRBJ1-2|.
TGTGCCAGCAGTGAGGCGGGAGGCTACACCTTC
CASSEAGGYTF
>.|TRBV7-6|TRBJ2-1|TRBD2
TGTGCCAGCAGCTTACTAGCGGGGGTGGGGCAGTTCTTC
CASSLLAGVGQFF
>.|TRBV4-1|TRBJ2-1|.
TGCGCCAGCAGCCAAGGAAATAAGGAGCAGTTCTTC
CASSQGNKEQFF
>many|TRBV7-2|TRBJ2-4|TRBD2
TGTGCCAGCAGCTTAGGGGGCGGGGGTGCAAAAAACATTCAGTACTTC
CASSLGGGGAKNIQYF
>few|TRBV7-2|TRBJ1-2|TRBD1
TGTGCCAGCAGGGGACAGGGGGCGAGAGGCTACACCTTC
CASRGQGARGYTF
>.|TRBV7-8|TRBJ1-4|.
TGTGCCAGCAGCGACACGGAGACTAATGAAAAACTGTTTTTT
CASSDTETNEKLFF
>few|TRBV6-5|TRBJ2-1|.
TGTGCCAGCAGTTACTCGGTGGGGTATGAGCAGTTCTTC
CASSYSVGYEQFF
>few|TRBV7-9|TRBJ2-3|.
TGTGCCAGCAGCTTCGTCCAGGGCGTGGATACGCAGTATTTT
CASSFVQGVDTQYF
>few|TRBV6-2/TRBV6-3|TRBJ2-1|TRBD2
TGTGCCAGCAGTGAACTAGCGGGGAGCAATGAGCAGTTCTTC
CASSELAGSNEQFF
>.|TRBV20-1|TRBJ1-2|.
TGCAGTGCTAGATCCCCCCCAAGTGGCTACACCTTC
CSARSPPSGYTF
>few|TRBV7-2|TRBJ1-6|.
TGTGCCAGCAGCTTAAATGGGTTGGGAGCAAGTAATTCACCCCTCCACTTT
CASSLNGLGASNSPLHF
>.|TRBV27|TRBJ2-1|.
TGTGCCAGCAGTTTACCCCCGAGACTACACTACAATGAGCAGTTCTTC
CASSLPPRLHYNEQFF
>.|TRBV4-3|TRBJ1-3|.
TGCGCCAGCAGTTCTGGGGGCCCAGGGGAAACGAGTAACACCATATATTTT
CASSSGGPGETSNTIYF
>few|TRBV12-3/TRBV12-4|TRBJ2-4|.
TGTGCCAGCGGGGTTCCCATTCAGTACTTC
CASGVPIQYF
>.|TRBV7-8|TRBJ2-1|.
TGTGCCAGCAGCGAAGGGGCAGGGGTAGGAAATGAGCAGTTCTTC
CASSEGAGVGNEQFF
>few|TRBV9|TRBJ2-5|.
TGTGCCAGCAGCGCGGCCCCGACGGTGTCGATAATAGGCGAGACCCAGTACTTC
CASSAAPTVSIIGETQYF
>few|TRBV7-8|TRBJ1-1|.
TGTGCCAGCAGCTTAGTGGGGGGGGGACGGATGAACACTGAAGCTTTCTTT
CASSLVGGGRMNTEAFF
>.|TRBV18|TRBJ2-1|.
TGTGCCAGCTCACCCGGTTCCGGGACAAATTACAATGAGCAGTTCTTC
CASSPGSGTNYNEQFF
>few|TRBV7-3|TRBJ1-1|.
TGTGCCAGCAGCTTAACCGGCGGACAGAACACTGAAGCTTTCTTT
CASSLTGGQNTEAFF
>few|TRBV7-8|TRBJ2-7|.
TGTGCCAGCAGCTTAAATACCTACGAGCAGTACTTC
CASSLNTYEQYF
>.|TRBV7-2|TRBJ2-2|TRBD1
TGTGCCAGCAGCCTCCGGGACAGGGGATGGGGGGAGCTGTTTTTT
CASSLRDRGWGELFF
>.|TRBV7-9|TRBJ2-1|.
TGTGCCAGCAGCTTAAGGTCGAATAATGAGCAGTTCTTC
CASSLRSNNEQFF
>.|TRBV6-2/TRBV6-3|TRBJ2-3|.
TGTGCCAGCATTGATGGGGGGCGTAGCACAGATACGCAGTATTTT
CASIDGGRSTDTQYF
>.|TRBV12-3/TRBV12-4|TRBJ1-2|.
TGTGCCAGCAGCCCCACACCGGGTACTAACTATGGCTACACCTTC
CASSPTPGTNYGYTF
>.|TRBV27|TRBJ2-3|TRBD2
TGTGCCAGCAGTTTCCTAGCGGGGGGGCAAGATACGCAGTATTTT
CASSFLAGGQDTQYF
>.|TRBV12-3/TRBV12-4|TRBJ2-3|.
TGTGCCAGCAGTTTTCAGCTTGAGAGGTATACGCAGTATTTT
CASSFQLERYTQYF
>.|TRBV10-3|TRBJ1-3|TRBD1
TGTGCCATCAGTGCTGGGACAGCCTCTGGAAACACCATATATTTT
CAISAGTASGNTIYF
>.|TRBV27|TRBJ1-5|.
TGTGCCAGCAGTTTAAGGAAGAGCGGCAATCAGCCCCAGCATTTT
CASSLRKSGNQPQHF
>.|TRBV7-8|TRBJ1-2|.
TGTGCCAGCAGCTTATTGGAAAAACCCAGGGACCCTAACTATGGCTACACCTTC
CASSLLEKPRDPNYGYTF